The sequence of this T cell receptor (beta chain) was determined in a study of read filtering for tumor transcriptome and immune sequencing. Overall study findings and caveats: Without single-read clonotypes, shared clonotype proportions correlated more between IR-seq and RNA-seq.

On this clonotype: Its target is not known.

The length of the CDR3 is 12 residues. Germline V gene data show CDR1 as SQVTM and CDR2 as ANQGSEA. V lost 7 bases and J lost 4; bases outside the gene matches: 6. Molecular barcoded adaptors covering alpha/delta and beta/gamma chains were used on 400 ng RNA. TCRdb ran MiXCR on the reads and lists one entry per CDR3 protein. The sample holds 100,000 to 150,000 distinct CDR3 sequences; 10% to 15% are singletons and the top ten take approximately 11%. The chain employs TRBV29-1 and TRBJ1-1; 7 bases are a match to TRBD1. This TCR was sampled from a donor at least 40 years old with multiple myeloma. The source material was a population of CD138-negative cells sorted from bone marrow. The CDR3 nucleotides read TGCAGCGCCGGACAGGTTACCACTGAAGCTTTCTTT. Amino acids: CSAGQVTTEAFF.